The clone carrying this TCR beta chain was recorded a few times. Its antigen is as yet unknown. The sample originates from a study of T-cell memory formation after mild COVID-19. The overall study: The two donors had largely donor-specific TCR clusters. Findings of the study overall: CD4/CD8 balance held among clones contracting day 15 to 85, and later expanders leaned CD4+. Specificity for SARS-CoV-2 was not confirmed among the second-wave clones peaking on day 37.

TCRdb used MiXCR to reprocess the 5' RACE reads, holding one entry per CDR3 protein. The repertoire consists of some 130,000 distinct CDR3 sequences, with 16% occurring once and the leading ten covering approximately 15%. The source material was PBMCs or a T cell subset sorted from them (not recorded which). The TCR originated in an adult woman who had mild COVID-19 (a few samples of this study predate the infection). Cell type and time point are not known.

In DNA, the CDR3 is TGTGCCAGCAGCTTAGATGAGGCAAACACTGAAGCTTTCTTT. Translated: CASSLDEANTEAFF. V is TRBV7-6 and J is TRBJ1-1; D call uncertain. V dropped 1 base and J dropped 2 bases, with 8 bases sitting between them. This CDR3 is built from 14 residues. The germline gives CDR1 SGHVS, CDR2 FNYEAQ.